This TCR beta chain was captured by sequencing in a study of identical twins. Whole-study findings and limits: Fewer insertions were carried by abundant cord blood beta clonotypes, but none was seen in memory repertoires.

This CDR3 is 14 amino acids long. Germline V CDR1 and CDR2: ENHRY, SYGVKD. V was pared by 8 bases and J by 2 bases, with 16 bases between. Comment on this clonotype: Its antigen is as yet unknown.

TCRdb passed the 5' RACE reads through MiXCR, listing each CDR3 protein once. The sample records some 730,000 distinct CDR3 sequences, 15% to 20% being singletons. These data also featured in a second study, about T cells expressing NK-cell markers. That paper states: Obtained from sorted CD3+CD56+NKG2C+, CD3+CD56+NKG2C- and CD3+CD56-NKG2C+ T cells were the TCR beta repertoires. Dominant NKG2C+ clonotypes in roughly 6 donors made up about 1.0-7.5% of CD8+ T cells. There were a few donors in whom these clonotypes also led the CD3+CD56-NKG2C+ fraction.

This chain joins TRBV10-3 and TRBJ2-7; perhaps TRBD1 as D (7 bases). This receptor was identified in a woman aged 18-29 years in good health. Sample: PBMCs. The CDR3 is CAIRRGETAYEQYF. In DNA form, the CDR3 reads TGTGCCATCCGCAGGGGGGAGACTGCCTACGAGCAGTACTTC.